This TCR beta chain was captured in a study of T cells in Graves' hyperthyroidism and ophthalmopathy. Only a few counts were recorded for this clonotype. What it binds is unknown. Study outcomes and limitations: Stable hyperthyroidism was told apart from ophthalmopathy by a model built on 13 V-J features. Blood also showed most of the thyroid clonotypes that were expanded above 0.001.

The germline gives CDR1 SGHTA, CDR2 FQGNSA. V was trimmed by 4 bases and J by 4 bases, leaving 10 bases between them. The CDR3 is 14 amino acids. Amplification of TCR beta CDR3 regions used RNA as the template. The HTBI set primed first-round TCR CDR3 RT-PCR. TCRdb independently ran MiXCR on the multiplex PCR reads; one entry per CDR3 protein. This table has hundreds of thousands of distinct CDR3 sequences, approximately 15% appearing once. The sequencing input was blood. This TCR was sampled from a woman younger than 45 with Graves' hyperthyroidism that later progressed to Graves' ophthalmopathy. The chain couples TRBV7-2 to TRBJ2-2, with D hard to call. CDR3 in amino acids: CASSYGVGTGELFF. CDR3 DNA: TGTGCCAGCAGCTACGGAGTGGGCACCGGGGAGCTGTTTTTT.